This TCR beta chain emerged from a study of T cell responses to AZD1222 COVID-19 vaccine. Broader study findings: The donors showed a predominance of white British ancestry and of females, with possible underestimation of clonal diversity. Of the AZD1222 recipients, only five or six were seropositive at baseline.

This clone was detected only once. Its antigen is undetermined. Repertoires were generated with immunoSEQ multiplex PCR, while TCRdb's copy carries only in-frame clones and drops some. Of 100,000 to 150,000 clones detected, 85% to 90% appear once; the ten largest clones hold almost 4.5%. This CDR3 is 18 amino acids long. Germline CDR1 and CDR2: LNHDA and SQIVND (reference sequence). V shed 6 bases, J shed 6 bases, and the junction held 12 bases outside the gene matches. This sequence was found in an adult who received the AZD1222 COVID-19 vaccine. This material consisted of peripheral blood, taken 28 days after the second AZD1222 dose. The rearrangement uses TRBV19 and TRBJ2-2, with 14 bases lining up with TRBD2. As DNA, the CDR3 is TGTGCCAGTAGCCGGACTAGCGGGGGGAGGGGTTGGTCCGGGGAGCTGTTTTTT. Encoded protein: CASSRTSGGRGWSGELFF.